Sequencing of this T cell receptor beta chain was carried out in a study of blood T cell repertoires in COVID-19. J was trimmed by 7 bases and V by 7 bases; bases with no gene match: 8. The CDR3 is made up of 14 amino acids. Germline CDR1 and CDR2: LNHDA and SQIVND (reference sequence). Clinical histories supplied by participants themselves formed the basis of cohort assignment. For recovered donors of Cohort 3, there were two negative PCRs, clearance, or symptom resolution. Sequenced by immunoSEQ multiplex PCR; TCRdb stores in-frame clones only, minus some. The profile shows 390,000 or so clones, about 87% of them singletons.

The receptor was isolated from a woman in her 50s who had recovered from COVID-19. J is TRBJ1-2 and V is TRBV19; 11 bases map to TRBD1. Sequencing was carried out using PBMCs or T cells enriched from blood (not recorded which). In nucleotides, the CDR3 is TGTGCCAGTACAGAGGACAGGGGGCTCTTTGGCTACACCTTC. Translated: CASTEDRGLFGYTF.